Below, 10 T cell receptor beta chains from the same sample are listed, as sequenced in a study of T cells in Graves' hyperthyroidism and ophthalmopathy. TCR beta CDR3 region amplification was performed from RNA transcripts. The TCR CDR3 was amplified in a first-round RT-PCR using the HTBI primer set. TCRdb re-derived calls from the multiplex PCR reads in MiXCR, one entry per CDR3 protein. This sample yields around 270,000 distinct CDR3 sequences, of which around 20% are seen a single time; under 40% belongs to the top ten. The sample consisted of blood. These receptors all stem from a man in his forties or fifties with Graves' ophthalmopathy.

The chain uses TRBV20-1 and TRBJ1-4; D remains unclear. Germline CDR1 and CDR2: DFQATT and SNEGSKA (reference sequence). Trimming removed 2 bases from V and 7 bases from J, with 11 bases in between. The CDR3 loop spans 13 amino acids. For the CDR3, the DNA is TGCAGTGCTAGACAGCTAATCGGTGAAAAACTGTTTTTT. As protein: CSARQLIGEKLFF.

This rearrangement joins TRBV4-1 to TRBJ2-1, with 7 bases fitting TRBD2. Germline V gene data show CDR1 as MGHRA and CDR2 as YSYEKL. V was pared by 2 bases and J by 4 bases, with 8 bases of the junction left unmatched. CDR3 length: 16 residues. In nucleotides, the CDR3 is TGCGCCAGCAGCCAACTCGTGCCAGCGGGGTACAATGAGCAGTTCTTC. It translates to CASSQLVPAGYNEQFF.

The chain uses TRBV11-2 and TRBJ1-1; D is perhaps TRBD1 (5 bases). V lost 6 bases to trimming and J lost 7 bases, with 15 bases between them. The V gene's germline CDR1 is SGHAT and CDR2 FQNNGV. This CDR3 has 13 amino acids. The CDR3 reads CASSSRGSLEAFF. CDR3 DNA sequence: TGTGCCAGCAGTTCCCGGGGCTCACTTGAAGCTTTCTTT.

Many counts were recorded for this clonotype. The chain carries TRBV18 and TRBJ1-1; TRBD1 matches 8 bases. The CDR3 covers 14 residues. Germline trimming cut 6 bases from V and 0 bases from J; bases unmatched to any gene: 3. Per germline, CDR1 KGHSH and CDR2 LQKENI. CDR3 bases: TGTGCCAGCTCCCAGGACAGGGTGAACACTGAAGCTTTCTTT. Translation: CASSQDRVNTEAFF.

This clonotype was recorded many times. CDR3 sequence reads: CSATTLAGAVEQYF. Written as DNA, the CDR3 is TGCAGTGCTACCACTCTAGCGGGAGCTGTTGAGCAGTACTTC. The chain recombines TRBV20-1 with TRBJ2-7; 10 nucleotides match TRBD2. Germline-derived CDR1 and CDR2 are DFQATT and SNEGSKA (reference sequence). This CDR3 contains 14 residues. J was trimmed by 7 bases and V by 4 bases; bases with no gene match: 10.

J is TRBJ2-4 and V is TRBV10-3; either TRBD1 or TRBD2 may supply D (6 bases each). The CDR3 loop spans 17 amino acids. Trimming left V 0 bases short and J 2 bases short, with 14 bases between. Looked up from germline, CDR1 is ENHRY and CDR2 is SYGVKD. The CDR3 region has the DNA TGTGCCATCAGTGAGTCAACAGGGAGGTTATCCAAAAACATTCAGTACTTC. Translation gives CAISESTGRLSKNIQYF.

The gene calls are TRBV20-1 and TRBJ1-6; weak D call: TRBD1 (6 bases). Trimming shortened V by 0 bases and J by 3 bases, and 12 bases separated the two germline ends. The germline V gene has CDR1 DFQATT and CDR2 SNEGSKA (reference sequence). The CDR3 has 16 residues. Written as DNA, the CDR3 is TGCAGTGCTAGAGATCCGGGGGGCGACTATAATTCACCCCTCCACTTT. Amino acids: CSARDPGGDYNSPLHF.

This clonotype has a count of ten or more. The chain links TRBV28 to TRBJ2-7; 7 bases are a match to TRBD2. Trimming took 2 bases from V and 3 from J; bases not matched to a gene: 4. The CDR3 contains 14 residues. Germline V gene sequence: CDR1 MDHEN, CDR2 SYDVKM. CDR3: CASSLGGGLYEQYF. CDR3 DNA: TGTGCCAGCAGTTTAGGGGGGGGTCTCTACGAGCAGTACTTC.

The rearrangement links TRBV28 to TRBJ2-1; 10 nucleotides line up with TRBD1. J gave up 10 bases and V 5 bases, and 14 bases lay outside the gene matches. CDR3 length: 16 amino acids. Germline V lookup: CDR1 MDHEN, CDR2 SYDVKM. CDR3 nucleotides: TGTGCCAGCAGTCCCTATCCGGGACAGGGGAAGGACGAGCAGTTCTTC. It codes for CASSPYPGQGKDEQFF.

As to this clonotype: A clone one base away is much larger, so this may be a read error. This chain's CDR3 is CVSSSDRLNQPQHF. The CDR3, as DNA: TGTGTCAGCAGTTCCGACAGGTTGAATCAGCCCCAGCATTTT. The rearrangement links TRBV28 to TRBJ1-5, with D perhaps matching TRBD1 (6 bases). The germline gives CDR1 MDHEN, CDR2 SYDVKM. The CDR3 is 14 residues long.